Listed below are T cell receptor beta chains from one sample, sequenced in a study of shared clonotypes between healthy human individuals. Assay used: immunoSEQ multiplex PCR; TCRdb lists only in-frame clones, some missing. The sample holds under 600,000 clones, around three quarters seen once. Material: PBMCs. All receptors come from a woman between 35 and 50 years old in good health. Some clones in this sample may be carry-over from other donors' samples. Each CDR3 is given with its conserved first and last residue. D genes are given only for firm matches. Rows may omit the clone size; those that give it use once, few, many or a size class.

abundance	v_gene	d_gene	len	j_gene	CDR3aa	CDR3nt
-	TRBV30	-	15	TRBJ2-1	CAWGVSYSSYNEQFF	TGTGCCTGGGGGGTCTCCTATAGCTCCTACAATGAGCAGTTCTTC
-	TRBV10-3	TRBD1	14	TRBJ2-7	CAISEWGQGHEQYF	TGTGCCATCAGTGAATGGGGACAGGGCCACGAGCAGTACTTC
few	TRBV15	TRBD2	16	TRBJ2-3	CATVPRFSGTTDTQYF	TGTGCCACCGTACCCCGGTTTAGCGGGACCACAGATACGCAGTATTTT
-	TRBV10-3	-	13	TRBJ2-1	CAISGKGYNEQFF	TGTGCCATCAGTGGAAAAGGTTACAATGAGCAGTTCTTC
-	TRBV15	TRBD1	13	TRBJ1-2	CATSRDRVGGYTF	TGTGCCACCAGCAGGGACAGGGTGGGTGGCTACACCTTC
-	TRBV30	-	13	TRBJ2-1	CAWSRGRDNEQFF	TGTGCCTGGAGTCGCGGAAGGGACAATGAGCAGTTCTTC
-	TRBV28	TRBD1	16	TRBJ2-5	CASLKQVGTGKETQYF	TGTGCCAGTTTAAAACAGGTCGGGACAGGGAAAGAGACCCAGTACTTC
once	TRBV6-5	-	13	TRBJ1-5	CASSPGRLVPQHF	TGTGCCAGCAGCCCGGGCCGACTCGTGCCCCAGCATTTT
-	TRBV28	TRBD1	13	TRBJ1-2	CASSRQGYYGYTF	TGTGCCAGCAGTCGACAGGGATACTATGGCTACACCTTC
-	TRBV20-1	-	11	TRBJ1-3	CSASVGNTIYF	TGCAGTGCTAGTGTCGGAAACACCATATATTTT
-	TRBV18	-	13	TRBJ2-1	CASSPRPGSEQFF	TGTGCCAGCTCACCACGGCCAGGCTCGGAGCAGTTCTTC
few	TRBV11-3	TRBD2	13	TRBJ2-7	CASGGRAISEQYF	TGTGCCAGCGGCGGGAGGGCCATCAGCGAGCAGTACTTC
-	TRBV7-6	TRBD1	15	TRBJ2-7	CASSSRQGDSYEQYF	TGTGCCAGCAGCTCACGACAGGGGGACTCCTACGAGCAGTACTTC
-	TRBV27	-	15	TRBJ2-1	CAARQFSGSYNEQFF	TGTGCCGCCAGGCAGTTTAGCGGTTCCTACAATGAGCAGTTCTTC
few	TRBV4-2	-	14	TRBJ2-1	CASSQEGRVNEQFF	TGTGCCAGCAGCCAAGAGGGCAGGGTCAATGAGCAGTTCTTC
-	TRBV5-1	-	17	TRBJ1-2	CASSRWGEAGRINGYTF	TGCGCCAGCAGCCGTTGGGGGGAGGCTGGTCGAATAAATGGCTACACCTTC
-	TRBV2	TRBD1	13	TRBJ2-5	CASSEQGPETQYF	TGTGCCAGCAGCGAACAGGGGCCGGAGACCCAGTACTTC
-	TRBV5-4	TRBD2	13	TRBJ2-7	CASSSAGGYEQYF	TGTGCCAGCAGCTCAGCGGGAGGGTACGAGCAGTACTTC
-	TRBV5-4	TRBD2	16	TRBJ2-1	CASRQRLAGGPGEQFF	TGTGCCAGCAGGCAAAGACTAGCGGGAGGGCCCGGTGAGCAGTTCTTC
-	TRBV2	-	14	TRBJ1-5	CASSKRQGNQPQHF	TGTGCCAGCAGCAAAAGACAGGGCAATCAGCCCCAGCATTTT
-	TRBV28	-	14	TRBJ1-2	CASSLRHRDYGYTF	TGTGCCAGCAGTCTTAGGCACAGGGACTATGGCTACACCTTC
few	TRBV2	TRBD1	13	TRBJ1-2	CASRTGGDYGYTF	TGTGCCAGCAGGACAGGGGGAGACTATGGCTACACCTTC
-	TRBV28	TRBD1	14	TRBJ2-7	CASSTGQATYEQYF	TGTGCCAGCAGTACTGGACAGGCCACCTACGAGCAGTACTTC
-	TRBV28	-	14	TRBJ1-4	CASSGTGLNEKLFF	TGTGCCAGCAGTGGGACGGGTCTTAATGAAAAACTGTTTTTT
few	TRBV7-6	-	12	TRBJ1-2	CASTTGLYGYTF	TGTGCCAGCACGACAGGTCTTTATGGCTACACCTTC
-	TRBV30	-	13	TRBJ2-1	CAWTPGIANEQFF	TGTGCCTGGACCCCTGGGATAGCGAATGAGCAGTTCTTC
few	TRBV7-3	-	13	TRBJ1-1	CASSAGGLTEAFF	TGTGCCAGCAGCGCCGGCGGTCTGACTGAAGCTTTCTTT
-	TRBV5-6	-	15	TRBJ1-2	CASSAPRFPNYGYTF	TGTGCCAGCAGCGCCCCCCGTTTCCCCAACTATGGCTACACCTTC
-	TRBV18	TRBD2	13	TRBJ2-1	CASSPRTGGEQFF	TGTGCCAGCTCACCACGGACGGGAGGTGAGCAGTTCTTC
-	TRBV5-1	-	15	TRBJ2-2	CASSLGDPNTGELFF	TGCGCCAGCAGCTTAGGGGACCCGAACACCGGGGAGCTGTTTTTT
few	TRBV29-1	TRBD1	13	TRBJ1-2	CSVDPGQGAGYTF	TGCAGCGTTGACCCGGGACAGGGGGCTGGCTACACCTTC
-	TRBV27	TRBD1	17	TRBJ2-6	CASKPVDRSSGANVLTF	TGTGCCAGCAAGCCCGTGGACAGGTCCTCTGGGGCCAACGTCCTGACTTTC
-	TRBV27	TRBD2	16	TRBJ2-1	CASSFGTSGSYNEQFF	TGTGCCAGCAGTTTCGGGACTAGCGGCTCCTACAATGAGCAGTTCTTC
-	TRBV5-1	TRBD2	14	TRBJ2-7	CASTNPGLVNEQYF	TGCGCCAGCACTAACCCCGGACTAGTGAACGAGCAGTACTTC
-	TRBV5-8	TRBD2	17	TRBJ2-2	CASSLVTGTSDTGELFF	TGTGCCAGCAGCTTGGTTACCGGGACTAGCGACACCGGGGAGCTGTTTTTT
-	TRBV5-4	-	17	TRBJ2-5	CASSPLGIQPEGETQYF	TGTGCCAGCAGCCCCCTGGGGATACAACCGGAGGGAGAGACCCAGTACTTC
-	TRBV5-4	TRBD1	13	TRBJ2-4	CASSLDRGNIQYF	TGTGCCAGCAGCTTGGACAGGGGGAACATTCAGTACTTC
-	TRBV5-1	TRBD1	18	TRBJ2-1	CASSLNPLTGGISNEQFF	TGCGCCAGCAGCTTGAACCCTCTGACAGGGGGGATCTCTAATGAGCAGTTCTTC
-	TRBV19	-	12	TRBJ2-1	CASSILQGEQFF	TGTGCCAGTAGTATATTGCAGGGGGAGCAGTTCTTC
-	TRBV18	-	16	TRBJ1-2	CASSPFRVSALEGYTF	TGTGCCAGCTCACCATTTCGGGTCTCGGCTCTTGAGGGCTACACCTTC
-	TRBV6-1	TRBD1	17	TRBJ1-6	CASSDQGESSYNSPLHF	TGTGCCAGCAGTGATCAGGGGGAATCCTCCTATAATTCACCCCTCCACTTT